A single T cell receptor (beta chain) is shown here with its context. The data belong to a study of blood T cell repertoires in COVID-19. Only in-frame clones appear in the TCRdb table, and some are missing; sequencing was by immunoSEQ multiplex PCR. The sample holds about 250,000 clones, approximately 88% seen once. A Seattle source enrolled patients during active infection and followed them longitudinally. Germline loops: CDR1 LNHNV, CDR2 YYDKDF (reference sequence). The CDR3 is 13 amino acids. V shed 5 bases and J shed 4 bases, with 9 bases lying between them. The rearrangement links TRBV15 to TRBJ1-5; D not resolved. The sequencing input was peripheral blood. This clonotype was sampled from a young woman with COVID-19, enrolled during active disease. The DNA for the CDR3 is TGTGCCACCAGCCCCGCCGGGAATCAGCCCCAGCATTTT. Translating gives CATSPAGNQPQHF.